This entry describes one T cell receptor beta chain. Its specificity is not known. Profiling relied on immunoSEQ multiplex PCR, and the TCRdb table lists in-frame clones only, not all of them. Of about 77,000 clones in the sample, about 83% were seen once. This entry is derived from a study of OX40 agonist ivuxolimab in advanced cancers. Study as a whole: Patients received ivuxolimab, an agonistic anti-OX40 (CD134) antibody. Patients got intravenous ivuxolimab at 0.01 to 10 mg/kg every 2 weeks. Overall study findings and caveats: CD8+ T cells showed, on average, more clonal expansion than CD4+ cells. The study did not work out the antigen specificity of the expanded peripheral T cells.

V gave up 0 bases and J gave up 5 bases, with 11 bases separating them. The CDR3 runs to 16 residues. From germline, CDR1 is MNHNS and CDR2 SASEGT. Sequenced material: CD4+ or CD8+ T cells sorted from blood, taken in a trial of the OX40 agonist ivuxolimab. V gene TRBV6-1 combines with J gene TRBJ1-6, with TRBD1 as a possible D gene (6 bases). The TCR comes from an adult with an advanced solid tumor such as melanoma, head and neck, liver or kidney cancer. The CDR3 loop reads CASSEAQGQNNSPLHF. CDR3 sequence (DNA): TGTGCCAGCAGTGAAGCGCAAGGACAGAATAATTCACCCCTCCACTTT.